This T cell receptor beta chain was recorded in a study of blood T cell repertoires in COVID-19. Study-level background: The samples span acute and convalescent COVID-19 from the United States, Italy and Spain. PBMCs, B-cell-depleted T cells, or T cells were the source of the cDNA or gDNA that made up the material.

Enrolled during active infection, Seattle patients were then followed longitudinally. CDR1 and CDR2 (germline): SEHNR, FQNEAQ (reference sequence). Between the trimmed V and J ends, which lost 5 bases and 11 bases, there was a span of 18 bases. The CDR3 length is 13 residues. In the study's own analysis: It was from reference gene primer amplification that nucleated cell counts were estimated. Some clones are missing from TCRdb's copy, which holds only in-frame ones; the method was immunoSEQ multiplex PCR. The V and J calls and clone size are taken from that table; D and trimming were inferred from the DNA. The table records 150,000 to 250,000 clones, roughly three quarters of them present only once. This clone was seen just once.

Sequenced material: peripheral blood. The rearrangement joins TRBV7-9 to TRBJ1-1, with unresolved D. This receptor was taken from a woman aged 40 to 50 with COVID-19, enrolled during active disease. Here the CDR3 reads CASSAFANEAAFF. In DNA form, the CDR3 reads TGTGCCAGCAGCGCATTCGCGAATGAGGCGGCTTTCTTT.